The 6 T cell receptor beta chains listed next were all sequenced from one sample in a study of PD-1 blockade in classical Hodgkin lymphoma. Repertoires were generated with immunoSEQ multiplex PCR, while TCRdb's copy carries only in-frame clones and drops some. The profile covers more than 20,000 clones, with about 80% appearing a single time and roughly 6% taken by the ten largest. Time point indicated: cycle 4 day 1 (C4D1), after five to seven weeks of nivolumab. There was relapse after autologous stem cell transplantation in every patient, and there was variation in brentuximab vedotin exposure. Sequences were derived from peripheral blood mononuclear cells (PBMCs), sampled before the fourth cycle of nivolumab. These receptors all come from a human donor with classical Hodgkin lymphoma.

The chain has TRBV18 and TRBJ1-1; perhaps TRBD1 as D (6 bases). The CDR3 is made up of 14 amino acids. Deletions cut 4 bases from V and 2 bases from J, with 11 bases between. Germline V CDR1 and CDR2: KGHSH, LQKENI. The CDR3 is CASSQGVDNTEAFF. The CDR3 nucleotides read TGTGCCAGCTCACAGGGGGTGGATAACACTGAAGCTTTCTTT.

This chain joins TRBV5-1 and TRBJ2-7, with 8 bases lining up with TRBD2. V dropped 0 bases and J dropped 5; count of bases not matched to a gene: 7. CDR3 length: 15 amino acids. Germline-derived CDR1 and CDR2 are SGHRS and YFSETQ. CDR3 residues: CASSLATSGIHEQYF. CDR3 coding DNA: TGCGCCAGCAGCTTGGCAACTAGCGGTATCCACGAGCAGTACTTC.

The table lists this clone with a count of one. The chain has TRBV10-3 and TRBJ2-5, with D possibly TRBD2 on 6 matching bases. V was clipped by 11 bases and J by 2 bases, with 15 bases between them. The CDR3 loop spans 13 amino acids. Looked up from germline, CDR1 is ENHRY and CDR2 is SYGVKD. The DNA for the CDR3 is TGTGCCGGCCGGAGGGCAGCACAAGAGACCCAGTACTTC. This sequence encodes CAGRRAAQETQYF.

This chain uses TRBV5-4 with TRBJ1-2; a weak D match, TRBD1 (6 bases). Trimming stripped 2 bases from V and 6 bases from J, with 11 bases between. CDR1 is SGHNT, CDR2 YYREEE, per germline (reference sequence). This CDR3 comprises 13 residues. In nucleotides, the CDR3 is TGTGCCAGCAGCTTACAGGGTTTCCATGGCTACACCTTC. It translates to CASSLQGFHGYTF.

The chain uses TRBV6-6 and TRBJ1-2, with D possibly being TRBD1 (5 bases). From germline, CDR1 is MNHNY and CDR2 SVGAGI (reference sequence). V was pared by 9 bases and J by 6 bases, with 14 bases between. CDR3 length: 12 amino acids. This chain's CDR3 is CASRKGRDGYTF. CDR3 bases: TGTGCCAGTAGGAAGGGGAGGGATGGCTACACCTTC.

In nucleotides, the CDR3 is TGTGCCAGCAGCCCCGTAGGTGGAGGGATCACAGATACGCAGTATTTT. Translation gives CASSPVGGGITDTQYF. The gene calls are TRBV7-8 and TRBJ2-3; D is perhaps TRBD2 (6 bases). Trimming stripped 5 bases from V and 2 bases from J, with 17 bases between. From germline, CDR1 is SGHVS and CDR2 FQNEAQ. This CDR3 is built from 16 residues.